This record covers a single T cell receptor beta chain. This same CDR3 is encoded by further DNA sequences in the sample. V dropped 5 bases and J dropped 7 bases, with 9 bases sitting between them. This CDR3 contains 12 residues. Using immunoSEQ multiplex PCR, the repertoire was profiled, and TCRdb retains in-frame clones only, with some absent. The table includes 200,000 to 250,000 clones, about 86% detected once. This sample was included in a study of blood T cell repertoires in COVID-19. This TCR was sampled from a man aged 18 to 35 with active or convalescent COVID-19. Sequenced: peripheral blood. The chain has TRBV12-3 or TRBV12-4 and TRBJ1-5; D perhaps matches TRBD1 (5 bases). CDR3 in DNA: TGTGCCAGCAGTAATCGGGGGCAGCCCCAGCATTTT. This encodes CASSNRGQPQHF.